The T cell receptor (beta chain) under discussion was sequenced for a study of blood T cell repertoires in COVID-19. Across the whole study: The analysed material was cDNA or gDNA that came from T cells, B-cell-depleted T cells, or PBMCs.

Germline V lookup: CDR1 SGHTA, CDR2 FQGTGA. The CDR3 covers 15 residues. V shed 3 bases and J shed 5 bases, with 14 bases lying between them. Assay: immunoSEQ multiplex PCR; the TCRdb copy retains only in-frame clones and omits some. The table lists 310,000 or so clones, around 86% of them singletons. The V and J genes are TRBV7-3 and TRBJ2-1; D possibly corresponds to TRBD2 (5 bases). Material: peripheral blood. The TCR comes from a woman aged 45-59 years with acute or convalescent COVID-19. CDR3 sequence: CASSFGLPENNEQFF. CDR3 DNA sequence: TGTGCCAGCAGCTTTGGACTGCCGGAAAACAATGAGCAGTTCTTC.